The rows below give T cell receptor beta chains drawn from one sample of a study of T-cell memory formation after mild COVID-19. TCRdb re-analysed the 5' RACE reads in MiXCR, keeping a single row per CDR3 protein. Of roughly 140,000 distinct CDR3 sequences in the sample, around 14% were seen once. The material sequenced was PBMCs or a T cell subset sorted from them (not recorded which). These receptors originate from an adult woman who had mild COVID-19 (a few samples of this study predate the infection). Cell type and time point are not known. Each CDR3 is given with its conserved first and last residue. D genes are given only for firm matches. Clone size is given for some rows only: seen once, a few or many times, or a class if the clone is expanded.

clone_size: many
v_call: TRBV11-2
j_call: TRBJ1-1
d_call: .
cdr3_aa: CASAPGSHTEAFF
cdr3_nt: TGTGCCAGCGCCCCCGGGAGTCACACTGAAGCTTTCTTT

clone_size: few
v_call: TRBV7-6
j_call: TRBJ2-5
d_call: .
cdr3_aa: CASSRTVGETQYF
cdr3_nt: TGTGCCAGCAGTCGGACCGTCGGGGAGACCCAGTACTTC

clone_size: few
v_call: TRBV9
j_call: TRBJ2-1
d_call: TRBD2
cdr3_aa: CASSPPGLAGLGEQFF
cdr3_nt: TGTGCCAGCAGCCCGCCGGGACTAGCGGGGCTCGGGGAGCAGTTCTTC

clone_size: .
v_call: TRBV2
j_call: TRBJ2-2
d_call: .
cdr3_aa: CASRGRNTGELFF
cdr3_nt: TGTGCCAGCAGAGGCAGAAACACCGGGGAGCTGTTTTTT

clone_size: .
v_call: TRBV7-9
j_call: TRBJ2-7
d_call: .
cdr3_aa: CASSFAAGQTYEQYF
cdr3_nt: TGTGCCAGCAGCTTTGCGGCAGGGCAGACCTACGAGCAGTACTTC

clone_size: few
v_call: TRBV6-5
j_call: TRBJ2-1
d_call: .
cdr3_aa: CASSSFPDETYNEQFF
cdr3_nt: TGTGCCAGCAGTTCATTTCCGGACGAAACCTACAATGAGCAGTTCTTC

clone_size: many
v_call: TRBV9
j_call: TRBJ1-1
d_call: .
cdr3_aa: CASSVGSDTEAFF
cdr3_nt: TGTGCCAGCAGCGTAGGATCGGATACCGAAGCTTTCTTT

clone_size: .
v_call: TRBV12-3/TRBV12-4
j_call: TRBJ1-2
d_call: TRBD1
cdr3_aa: CASSFLPPGQGANYGYTF
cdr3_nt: TGTGCCAGCAGTTTCCTTCCCCCGGGACAGGGGGCGAACTATGGCTACACCTTC

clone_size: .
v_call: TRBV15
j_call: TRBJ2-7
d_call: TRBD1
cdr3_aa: CATSRPDRVYEQYF
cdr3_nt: TGTGCCACCAGCAGACCGGACAGGGTCTACGAGCAGTACTTC

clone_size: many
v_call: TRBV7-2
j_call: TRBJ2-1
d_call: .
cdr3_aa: CATVAGWYEQFF
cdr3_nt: TGTGCCACCGTGGCGGGCTGGTATGAGCAGTTCTTC

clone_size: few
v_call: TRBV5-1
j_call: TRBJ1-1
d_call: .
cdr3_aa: CASKEENTEAFF
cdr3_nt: TGCGCCAGCAAAGAAGAGAACACTGAAGCTTTCTTT

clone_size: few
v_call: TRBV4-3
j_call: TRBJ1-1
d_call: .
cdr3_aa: CASSQDRGGPEAFF
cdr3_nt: TGCGCCAGCAGCCAAGACCGGGGTGGCCCTGAAGCTTTCTTT

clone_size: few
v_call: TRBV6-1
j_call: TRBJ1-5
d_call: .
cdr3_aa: CASSDLPNQPQHF
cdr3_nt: TGTGCCAGCAGTGACCTCCCTAATCAGCCCCAGCATTTT

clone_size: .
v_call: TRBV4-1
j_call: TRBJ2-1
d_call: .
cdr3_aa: CASTNNQGNSYNEQFF
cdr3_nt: TGCGCCAGCACCAATAACCAGGGGAATTCCTACAATGAGCAGTTCTTC

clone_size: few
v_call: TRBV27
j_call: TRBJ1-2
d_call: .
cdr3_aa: CASSLVGGEGDGYTF
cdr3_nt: TGTGCCAGCAGTTTGGTGGGGGGAGAAGGAGATGGCTACACCTTC

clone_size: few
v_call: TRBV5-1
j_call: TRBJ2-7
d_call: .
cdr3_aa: CASSLVSGYEQYF
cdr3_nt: TGCGCCAGCAGCTTGGTCAGCGGCTACGAGCAGTACTTC

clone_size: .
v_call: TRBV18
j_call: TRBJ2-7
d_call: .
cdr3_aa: CASSPRRESSYEQYF
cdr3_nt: TGTGCCAGCTCACCCAGGCGGGAAAGCTCCTACGAGCAGTACTTC

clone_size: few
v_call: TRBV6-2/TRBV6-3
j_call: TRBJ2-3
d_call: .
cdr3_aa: CASSYSEGADTQYF
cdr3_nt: TGTGCCAGCAGTTACTCGGAGGGAGCAGATACGCAGTATTTT

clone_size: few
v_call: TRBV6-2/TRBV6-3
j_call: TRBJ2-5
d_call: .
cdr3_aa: CASKGLGYQETQYF
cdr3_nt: TGTGCCAGCAAGGGATTGGGGTACCAAGAGACCCAGTACTTC

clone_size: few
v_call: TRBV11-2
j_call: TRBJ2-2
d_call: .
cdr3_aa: CASSLPRPSNTGELFF
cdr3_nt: TGTGCCAGCAGCTTACCCCGTCCGTCGAACACCGGGGAGCTGTTTTTT

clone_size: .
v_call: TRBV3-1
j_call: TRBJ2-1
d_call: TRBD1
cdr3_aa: CASSQDGAGTGTYNEQFF
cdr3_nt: TGTGCCAGCAGCCAAGATGGGGCCGGGACAGGGACCTACAATGAGCAGTTCTTC

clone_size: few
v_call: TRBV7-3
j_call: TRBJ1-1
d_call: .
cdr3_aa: CASSLGPGITEAFF
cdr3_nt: TGTGCCAGCAGCCTAGGACCAGGAATCACTGAAGCTTTCTTT

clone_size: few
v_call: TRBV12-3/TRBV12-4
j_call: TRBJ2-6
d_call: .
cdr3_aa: CASSPTVYPSGANVLTF
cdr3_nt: TGTGCCAGCAGCCCGACGGTCTATCCCTCTGGGGCCAACGTCCTGACTTTC

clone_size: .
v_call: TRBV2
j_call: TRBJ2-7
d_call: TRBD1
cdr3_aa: CARGDSYEQYF
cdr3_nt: TGTGCCAGGGGGGACAGCTACGAGCAGTACTTC

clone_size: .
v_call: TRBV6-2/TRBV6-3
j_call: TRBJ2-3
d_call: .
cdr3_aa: CASTHTSEDTQYF
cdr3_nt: TGTGCCAGCACTCACACAAGTGAAGATACGCAGTATTTT

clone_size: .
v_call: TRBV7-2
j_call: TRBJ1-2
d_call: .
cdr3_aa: CASSLNGRNYGYTF
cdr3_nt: TGTGCCAGCAGCTTAAATGGTCGGAACTATGGCTACACCTTC